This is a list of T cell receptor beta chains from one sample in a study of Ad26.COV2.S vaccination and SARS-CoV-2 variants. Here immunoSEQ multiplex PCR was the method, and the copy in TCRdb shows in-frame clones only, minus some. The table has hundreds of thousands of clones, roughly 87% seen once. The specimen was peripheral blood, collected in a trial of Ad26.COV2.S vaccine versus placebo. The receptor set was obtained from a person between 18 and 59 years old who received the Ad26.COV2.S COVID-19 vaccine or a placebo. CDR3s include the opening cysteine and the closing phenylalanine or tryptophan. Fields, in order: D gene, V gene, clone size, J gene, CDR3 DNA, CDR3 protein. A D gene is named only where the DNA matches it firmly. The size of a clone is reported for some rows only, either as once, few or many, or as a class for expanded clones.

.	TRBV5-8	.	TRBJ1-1	TGTGCCAGCAGCGTCCTGACAGTAGCCACTGAAGCTTTCTTT	CASSVLTVATEAFF
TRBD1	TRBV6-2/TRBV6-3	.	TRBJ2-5	TGTGCCAGCAGTTCCCCGGGACAGGGGCGACAAGAGACCCAGTACTTC	CASSSPGQGRQETQYF
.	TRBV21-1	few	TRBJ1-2	TGTGCCAGCAGCAAAGACAAAGAGACAGGGGAGGGGGACTATGGCTACACCTTC	CASSKDKETGEGDYGYTF
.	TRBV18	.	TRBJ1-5	TGTGCCAGCTCACCGTACGAAGATCAGCCCCAGCATTTT	CASSPYEDQPQHF
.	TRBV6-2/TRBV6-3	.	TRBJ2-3	TGTGCCAGCAGTTACGGGGGACTCAGCACAGATACGCAGTATTTT	CASSYGGLSTDTQYF
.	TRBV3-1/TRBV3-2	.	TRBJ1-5	TGTGCCAGCAGCCAAGGGAGTGGGCCTCAGCCCCAGCATTTT	CASSQGSGPQPQHF
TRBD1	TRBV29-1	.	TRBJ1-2	TGCAGCGTCAAGACTAACTCGGACAGGGGACGGGGTGGCTACACCTTC	CSVKTNSDRGRGGYTF
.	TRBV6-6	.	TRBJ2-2	TGTGCCAGCAGTTCCCCCAGGGGAATTGACGGGGAGCTGTTTTTT	CASSSPRGIDGELFF
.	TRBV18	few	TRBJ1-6	TGTGCCAGCTCAACCCTGGAGTCCGATTCACCCCTCCACTTT	CASSTLESDSPLHF
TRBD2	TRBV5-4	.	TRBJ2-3	TGTGCCAGCAGCGCCGGGGTAGCGGGGGGCTCCGGGGATACGCAGTATTTT	CASSAGVAGGSGDTQYF
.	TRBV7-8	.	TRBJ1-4	TGTGCCAGCAGCCCGATAGCAGGGGTCGGTGAAAAACTGTTTTTT	CASSPIAGVGEKLFF
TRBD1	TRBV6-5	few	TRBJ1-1	TGTGCCAGCAGTTACGGAGCAGGGGGCACTGAAGCTTTCTTT	CASSYGAGGTEAFF